This is a list of T cell receptor beta chains from one sample in a study of blood T cell repertoires in COVID-19. Clones were read by immunoSEQ multiplex PCR, and TCRdb kept only the in-frame ones, dropping some. The sample records 270,000 or so clones, 89% being singletons. Sequenced: peripheral blood. The receptors stem from a woman in her 40s who had recovered from COVID-19. Each CDR3 is given with its conserved first and last residue. A D gene is named only where the DNA matches it firmly. Clone size is stated in some rows and not others, as once, few, many or a class when expanded.

v_call	d_call	cdr3_length	clone_size	j_call	cdr3_aa	cdr3_nt
TRBV6-1	.	16	.	TRBJ2-5	CASSEYYTGIQETQYF	TGTGCCAGCAGTGAATATTATACAGGTATCCAAGAGACCCAGTACTTC
TRBV6-1	TRBD2	17	.	TRBJ2-1	CASSDPRLAGGHNEQFF	TGTGCCAGCAGTGATCCCCGACTAGCGGGAGGCCACAATGAGCAGTTCTTC
TRBV19	.	14	few	TRBJ1-5	CASSMRQGPQPQHF	TGTGCCAGTAGTATGCGGCAGGGTCCTCAGCCCCAGCATTTT
TRBV5-8	.	13	.	TRBJ2-7	CADAGGYSYEQYF	TGTGCCGACGCGGGCGGTTATTCCTACGAGCAGTACTTC
TRBV15	.	15	.	TRBJ1-6	CATSRDGADNSPLHF	TGTGCCACCAGCAGAGATGGGGCAGATAATTCACCCCTCCACTTT
TRBV7-7	.	15	.	TRBJ2-3	CASSLVGTSTDTQYF	TGTGCCAGCAGCTTAGTAGGGACTAGCACAGATACGCAGTATTTT
TRBV27	.	13	.	TRBJ2-7	CASSDFQGIEQYF	TGTGCCAGCAGTGACTTCCAGGGTATCGAGCAGTACTTC
TRBV27	.	14	.	TRBJ2-5	CASSLTPSRETQYF	TGTGCCAGCAGTTTAACCCCGTCGAGGGAGACCCAGTACTTC
TRBV24-1	TRBD1	15	.	TRBJ2-2	CATGWGQGITGELFF	TGTGCCACCGGATGGGGACAGGGGATCACCGGGGAGCTGTTTTTT
TRBV5-1	.	16	.	TRBJ1-1	CASSLTDSARRTEAFF	TGCGCCAGCAGCTTGACGGACAGCGCCCGGCGCACTGAAGCTTTCTTT
TRBV27	.	17	.	TRBJ1-2	CASSPDRSRVTNYGYTF	TGTGCCAGCAGTCCCGACAGATCCCGAGTAACTAACTATGGCTACACCTTC
TRBV6-1	.	14	few	TRBJ2-7	CASSEAARLREQYF	TGTGCCAGCAGTGAGGCGGCAAGATTACGGGAGCAGTACTTC
TRBV6-5	TRBD2	13	.	TRBJ2-7	CASGLAAAYEQYF	TGTGCCAGCGGACTAGCGGCCGCCTACGAGCAGTACTTC
TRBV11-2	.	11	.	TRBJ2-7	CASTASLEQYF	TGTGCCAGCACCGCGTCTCTCGAGCAGTACTTC
TRBV6-5	.	13	.	TRBJ1-2	CASSRTANYGYTF	TGTGCCAGCAGTAGGACAGCAAACTATGGCTACACCTTC
TRBV27	TRBD2	15	.	TRBJ2-7	CASTFREGGTYEQYF	TGTGCCAGCACCTTTAGGGAGGGAGGGACCTACGAGCAGTACTTC
TRBV7-2	TRBD2	15	.	TRBJ2-3	CASSLSSGSTDTQYF	TGTGCCAGCAGCTTGTCTAGCGGGAGCACAGATACGCAGTATTTT
TRBV10-1	TRBD2	14	.	TRBJ2-3	CASSSAGGTDTQYF	TGCGCCAGCAGTTCAGCGGGAGGGACAGATACGCAGTATTTT
TRBV6-2/TRBV6-3	.	15	.	TRBJ2-7	CASSYTQGGSYEQYF	TGTGCCAGCAGTTACACTCAGGGGGGATCCTACGAGCAGTACTTC
TRBV7-9	TRBD1	14	.	TRBJ2-5	CASSPRQGQETQYF	TGTGCCAGCAGCCCTCGACAGGGTCAAGAGACCCAGTACTTC
TRBV5-1	.	14	once	TRBJ1-4	CASSLSATNEKLFF	TGCGCCAGCAGCTTAAGCGCAACTAATGAAAAACTGTTTTTT
TRBV4-2	.	15	few	TRBJ1-5	CASRKTATLDQPQHF	TGTGCCAGCAGAAAGACAGCCACCCTGGATCAGCCCCAGCATTTT
TRBV21-1	.	20	.	TRBJ1-3	CASSIGARGKQGDSGNTIYF	TGTGCCAGCAGCATTGGGGCGCGGGGGAAACAAGGGGATTCTGGAAACACCATATATTTT
TRBV3-1/TRBV3-2	TRBD2	17	.	TRBJ2-3	CASSQVGWREGPDTQYF	TGTGCCAGCAGCCAAGTTGGGTGGCGGGAGGGCCCAGATACGCAGTATTTT
TRBV6-1	TRBD2	18	.	TRBJ2-7	CASSDDQGLAGGVYEQYF	TGTGCCAGCAGTGACGACCAAGGACTAGCGGGAGGTGTGTACGAGCAGTACTTC
TRBV7-8	TRBD2	21	.	TRBJ2-6	CASSPDPGLAGTISGANVLTF	TGTGCCAGCAGCCCGGACCCGGGACTAGCGGGTACGATCTCTGGGGCCAACGTCCTGACTTTC
TRBV6-1	TRBD2	20	once	TRBJ2-2	CASSEEKEAGEHGNTGELFF	TGTGCCAGCAGTGAAGAGAAGGAAGCGGGGGAGCATGGCAACACCGGGGAGCTGTTTTTT
TRBV6-2/TRBV6-3	TRBD1	17	.	TRBJ2-2	CASSPLDRAPYTGELFF	TGTGCCAGCAGTCCACTGGACAGGGCTCCTTACACCGGGGAGCTGTTTTTT
TRBV12-3/TRBV12-4	.	13	.	TRBJ1-5	CASSGTGNQPQHF	TGTGCCAGCAGCGGGACTGGCAATCAGCCCCAGCATTTT
TRBV4-1	.	18	.	TRBJ2-7	CASSQEPGSRGAAYEQYF	TGCGCCAGCAGCCAAGAACCAGGTTCTAGGGGCGCGGCCTACGAGCAGTACTTC
TRBV27	.	15	once	TRBJ2-3	CASSTNRGRTDTQYF	TGTGCCAGCAGCACAAATAGGGGCCGCACAGATACGCAGTATTTT
TRBV7-6	TRBD2	22	.	TRBJ2-3	CASSLPLEGARLAEHFTDTQYF	TGTGCCAGCAGCCTCCCTTTAGAGGGGGCGAGACTAGCGGAACACTTTACAGATACGCAGTATTTT
TRBV7-9	.	18	.	TRBJ2-4	CASSLEAVAPIAKNIQYF	TGTGCCAGCAGCTTAGAGGCGGTCGCTCCGATAGCCAAAAACATTCAGTACTTC
TRBV11-3	.	15	once	TRBJ1-2	CASSLGGITNYGYTF	TGTGCCAGCAGCTTAGGAGGGATAACTAACTATGGCTACACCTTC
TRBV13	.	14	.	TRBJ1-1	CASSLNGDGTEAFF	TGTGCCAGCAGTTTGAACGGGGATGGGACTGAAGCTTTCTTT